A selection of T cell receptor beta chains follows, all from one sample in a study. Each CDR3 protein is one row after TCRdb ran MiXCR on the 5' RACE reads. The sample holds tens of thousands of distinct CDR3 sequences, approximately 25% seen once. The sequenced material came from tumor-infiltrating naive CD4+ T cells sorted from the breast tumor. Every receptor here comes from a female donor with breast cancer. The CDR3 runs from the conserved cysteine through the conserved F or W. The D gene is left open where the match is weak. Some rows mark clone size as missing; the rest say once, few, many or name a class of expanded clone.

D: .
V: TRBV7-2
J: TRBJ2-1
size: many
CDR3: CASSLSPINEQFF
DNA: TGTGCCAGCAGCTTATCTCCTATTAATGAGCAGTTCTTC

D: .
V: TRBV9
J: TRBJ2-5
size: few
CDR3: CASSVGRGYQETQYF
DNA: TGTGCCAGCAGCGTAGGGAGGGGGTACCAAGAGACCCAGTACTTC

D: TRBD1
V: TRBV11-2
J: TRBJ2-3
size: few
CDR3: CASSYNRGSTQYF
DNA: TGTGCCAGCAGCTATAACAGGGGGAGTACGCAGTATTTT

D: .
V: TRBV20-1
J: TRBJ1-2
size: .
CDR3: CSARANYGYTF
DNA: TGCAGTGCTAGAGCTAACTATGGCTACACCTTC

D: .
V: TRBV7-3
J: TRBJ2-7
size: .
CDR3: CASSLSRGEQYF
DNA: TGTGCCAGCAGCTTATCCAGGGGCGAGCAGTACTTC

D: TRBD2
V: TRBV5-4
J: TRBJ2-5
size: .
CDR3: CASSPGGRQETQYF
DNA: TGTGCCAGCAGTCCGGGGGGACGACAAGAGACCCAGTACTTC

D: TRBD1
V: TRBV11-2
J: TRBJ2-7
size: .
CDR3: CASSSLRGRDRGKREQYF
DNA: TGTGCCAGCAGCTCCCTCCGGGGCCGGGACAGGGGAAAGAGGGAGCAGTACTTC

D: TRBD1
V: TRBV20-1
J: TRBJ1-1
size: .
CDR3: CSARVWDRNTEAFF
DNA: TGCAGTGCTAGAGTTTGGGACAGGAACACTGAAGCTTTCTTT

D: .
V: TRBV7-9
J: TRBJ2-7
size: .
CDR3: CASSTWGAGKAYEQYF
DNA: TGTGCCAGCAGCACCTGGGGAGCGGGCAAAGCCTACGAGCAGTACTTC

D: .
V: TRBV5-1
J: TRBJ1-1
size: .
CDR3: CASSSSGGNTEAFF
DNA: TGCGCCAGCAGCTCGTCGGGGGGTAACACTGAAGCTTTCTTT

D: .
V: TRBV19
J: TRBJ2-7
size: few
CDR3: CASSGSLSSYEQYF
DNA: TGTGCCAGTAGCGGGTCGTTAAGCTCCTACGAGCAGTACTTC

D: TRBD2
V: TRBV20-1
J: TRBJ2-3
size: few
CDR3: CSARGGSPDTQYF
DNA: TGCAGTGCTAGGGGCGGGAGCCCAGATACGCAGTATTTT

D: .
V: TRBV2
J: TRBJ2-1
size: few
CDR3: CASSFRTVQDEQFF
DNA: TGTGCCAGCAGTTTCAGGACTGTCCAGGATGAGCAGTTCTTC

D: .
V: TRBV6-1
J: TRBJ1-1
size: .
CDR3: CASTMGGAQPEAFF
DNA: TGTGCCAGCACCATGGGAGGGGCCCAGCCTGAAGCTTTCTTT

D: .
V: TRBV5-1
J: TRBJ1-1
size: .
CDR3: CASSLLGDTEAFF
DNA: TGCGCCAGCAGCCTTCTCGGGGACACTGAAGCTTTCTTT

D: TRBD2
V: TRBV3-1
J: TRBJ2-7
size: few
CDR3: CASSLGTRYEQYF
DNA: TGTGCCAGCAGCCTCGGGACTAGATACGAGCAGTACTTC

D: .
V: TRBV6-5
J: TRBJ2-7
size: .
CDR3: CASSFRYEQYF
DNA: TGTGCCAGCAGTTTCCGATACGAGCAGTACTTC

D: .
V: TRBV7-7
J: TRBJ2-5
size: many
CDR3: CASSQNLNREETQYF
DNA: TGTGCTAGCAGTCAAAATCTTAACAGGGAAGAGACCCAGTACTTC

D: .
V: TRBV12-3/TRBV12-4
J: TRBJ1-3
size: .
CDR3: CASSLRPRGRGNAIYF
DNA: TGTGCCAGCAGTTTACGGCCCAGGGGAAGAGGAAACGCCATATATTTT

D: .
V: TRBV20-1
J: TRBJ2-7
size: .
CDR3: CSVMDLAKAYEQYF
DNA: TGCAGTGTTATGGACCTAGCTAAAGCCTACGAGCAGTACTTC

D: TRBD2
V: TRBV2
J: TRBJ2-3
size: few
CDR3: CASRSTSGTDTQYF
DNA: TGTGCCAGCAGGTCGACTAGCGGCACAGATACGCAGTATTTT

D: .
V: TRBV4-1
J: TRBJ1-4
size: many
CDR3: CASSRLPNEKLFF
DNA: TGCGCCAGCAGTCGCTTACCAAATGAAAAACTGTTTTTT

D: TRBD2
V: TRBV7-2
J: TRBJ2-5
size: .
CDR3: CASSSRPSGQETQYF
DNA: TGTGCCAGCAGCTCCAGGCCTAGCGGGCAAGAGACCCAGTACTTC

D: .
V: TRBV12-3/TRBV12-4
J: TRBJ2-1
size: .
CDR3: CASSASSGEQFF
DNA: TGTGCCAGCAGTGCCTCCTCTGGGGAGCAGTTCTTC

D: .
V: TRBV29-1
J: TRBJ2-5
size: .
CDR3: CSVRAGPQETQYF
DNA: TGCAGCGTCAGAGCAGGGCCCCAAGAGACCCAGTACTTC

D: .
V: TRBV7-9
J: TRBJ1-1
size: few
CDR3: CASSLEARGTEAFF
DNA: TGTGCCAGCAGCTTAGAGGCCAGGGGTACTGAAGCTTTCTTT

D: .
V: TRBV6-5
J: TRBJ2-1
size: .
CDR3: CASRARGRGNEQFF
DNA: TGTGCCAGCAGGGCCAGGGGGAGGGGCAATGAGCAGTTCTTC

D: TRBD2
V: TRBV20-1
J: TRBJ2-1
size: .
CDR3: CSAGTGGGARNEQFF
DNA: TGCAGTGCAGGGACTGGCGGGGGGGCGAGGAATGAGCAGTTCTTC

D: .
V: TRBV5-1
J: TRBJ1-2
size: .
CDR3: CASSLDPGGYGYTF
DNA: TGCGCCAGCAGCTTGGATCCAGGCGGCTATGGCTACACCTTC

D: .
V: TRBV29-1
J: TRBJ2-2
size: many
CDR3: CSVGMYPNTGELFF
DNA: TGCAGCGTTGGGATGTACCCGAACACCGGGGAGCTGTTTTTT

D: TRBD1
V: TRBV5-1
J: TRBJ1-3
size: few
CDR3: CASSLGPGGSSGNTIYF
DNA: TGCGCCAGCAGCTTGGGGCCAGGGGGCTCGTCTGGAAACACCATATATTTT

D: .
V: TRBV7-8
J: TRBJ1-6
size: few
CDR3: CASNSPRGYNSPLHF
DNA: TGTGCCAGCAATTCCCCCCGGGGATATAATTCACCCCTCCACTTT

D: .
V: TRBV7-9
J: TRBJ2-7
size: .
CDR3: CASRKYAVGEISYEQYF
DNA: TGTGCCAGCAGGAAATACGCGGTGGGTGAAATCTCCTACGAGCAGTACTTC

D: .
V: TRBV20-1
J: TRBJ2-1
size: few
CDR3: CSAPTTSGDEQFF
DNA: TGCAGTGCTCCAACGACTTCAGGCGATGAGCAGTTCTTC

D: TRBD2
V: TRBV20-1
J: TRBJ2-7
size: .
CDR3: CSATGGNGVYEQYF
DNA: TGCAGTGCTACGGGGGGGAACGGGGTCTACGAGCAGTACTTC

D: .
V: TRBV7-2
J: TRBJ2-1
size: many
CDR3: CASSLDKGFYNEQFF
DNA: TGTGCCAGCAGCTTAGACAAGGGCTTCTACAATGAGCAGTTCTTC

D: .
V: TRBV27
J: TRBJ2-7
size: many
CDR3: CASSRTGLGYEQYF
DNA: TGTGCCAGCAGCCGAACAGGGCTAGGCTACGAGCAGTACTTC

D: .
V: TRBV11-1
J: TRBJ2-7
size: .
CDR3: CASSSTTEYEQYF
DNA: TGTGCCAGCAGCTCCACTACTGAGTACGAGCAGTACTTC

D: .
V: TRBV4-1
J: TRBJ1-1
size: many
CDR3: CASSQEMGLHRPNEAFF
DNA: TGCGCCAGCAGCCAAGAAATGGGCTTGCACAGGCCCAATGAAGCTTTCTTT